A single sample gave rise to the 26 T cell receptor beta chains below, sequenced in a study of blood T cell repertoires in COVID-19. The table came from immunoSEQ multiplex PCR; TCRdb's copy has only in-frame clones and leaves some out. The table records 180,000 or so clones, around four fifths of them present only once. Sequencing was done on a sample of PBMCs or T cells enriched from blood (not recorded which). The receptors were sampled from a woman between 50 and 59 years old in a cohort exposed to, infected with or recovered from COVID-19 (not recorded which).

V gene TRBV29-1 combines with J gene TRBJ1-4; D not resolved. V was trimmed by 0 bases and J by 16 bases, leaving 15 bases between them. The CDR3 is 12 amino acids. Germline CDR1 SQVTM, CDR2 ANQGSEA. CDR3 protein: CSVEDRGEDTFF. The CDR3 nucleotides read TGCAGCGTTGAAGATCGTGGCGAGGATACGTTTTTT.

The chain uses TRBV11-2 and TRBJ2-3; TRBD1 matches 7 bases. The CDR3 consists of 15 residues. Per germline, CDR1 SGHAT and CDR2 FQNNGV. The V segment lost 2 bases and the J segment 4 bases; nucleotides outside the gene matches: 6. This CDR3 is CASSLRGGAADTQYF. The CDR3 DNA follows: TGTGCCAGCAGCTTACGAGGGGGCGCAGCAGATACGCAGTATTTT.

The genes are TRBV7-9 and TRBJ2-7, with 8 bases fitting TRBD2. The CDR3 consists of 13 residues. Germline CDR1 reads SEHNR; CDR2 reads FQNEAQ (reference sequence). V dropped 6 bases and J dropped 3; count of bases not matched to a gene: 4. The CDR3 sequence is CASRGLAYYEQYF. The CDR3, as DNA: TGTGCCAGCAGAGGACTAGCCTACTACGAGCAGTACTTC.

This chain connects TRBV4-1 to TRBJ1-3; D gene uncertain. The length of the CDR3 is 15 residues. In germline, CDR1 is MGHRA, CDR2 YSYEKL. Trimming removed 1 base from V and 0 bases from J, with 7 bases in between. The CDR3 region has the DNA TGCGCCAGCAGCCAAGGAGTCGGCTCTGGAAACACCATATATTTT. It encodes CASSQGVGSGNTIYF.

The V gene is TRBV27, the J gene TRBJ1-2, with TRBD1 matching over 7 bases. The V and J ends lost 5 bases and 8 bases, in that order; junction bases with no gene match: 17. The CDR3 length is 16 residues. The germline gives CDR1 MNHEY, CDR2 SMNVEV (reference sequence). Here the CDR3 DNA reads TGTGCCAGCAGTCCCTCCCCCTATTCCGAGGGGGCGGGCTACACCTTC. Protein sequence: CASSPSPYSEGAGYTF.

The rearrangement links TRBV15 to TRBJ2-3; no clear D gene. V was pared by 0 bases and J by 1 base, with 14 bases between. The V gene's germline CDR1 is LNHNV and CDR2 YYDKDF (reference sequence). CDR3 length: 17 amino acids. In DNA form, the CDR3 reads TGTGCCACCAGCAGAGATCGACAACGGCTGGGCACAGATACGCAGTATTTT. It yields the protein CATSRDRQRLGTDTQYF. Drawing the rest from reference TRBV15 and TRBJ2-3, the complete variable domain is DAMVIQNPRYQVTQFGKPVTLSCSQTLNHNVMYWYQQKSSQAPKLLFHYYDKDFNNEADTPDNFQSRRPNTSFCFLDIRSPGLGDTAMYLCATSRDRQRLGTDTQYFGPGTRLTVL.

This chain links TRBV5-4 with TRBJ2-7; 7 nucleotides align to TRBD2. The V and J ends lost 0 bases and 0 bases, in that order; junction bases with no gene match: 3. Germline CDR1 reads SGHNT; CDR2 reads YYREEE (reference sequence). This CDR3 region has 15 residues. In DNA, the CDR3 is TGTGCCAGCAGCTTGGGGTGGGACTACTCCTACGAGCAGTACTTC. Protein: CASSLGWDYSYEQYF.

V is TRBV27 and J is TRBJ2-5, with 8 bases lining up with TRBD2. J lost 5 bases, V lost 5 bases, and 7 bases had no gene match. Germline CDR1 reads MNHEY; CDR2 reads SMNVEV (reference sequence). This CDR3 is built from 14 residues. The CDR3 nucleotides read TGTGCCAGCAGTAGGACTAGCCGCCCTGAGACCCAGTACTTC. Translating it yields CASSRTSRPETQYF.

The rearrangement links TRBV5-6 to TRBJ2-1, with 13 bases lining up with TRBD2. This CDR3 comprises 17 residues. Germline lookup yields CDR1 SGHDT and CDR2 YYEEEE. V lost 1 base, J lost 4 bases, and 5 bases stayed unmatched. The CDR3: CASSLSGTSGIYNEQFF. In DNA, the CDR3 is TGTGCCAGCAGCTTGAGTGGGACTAGCGGGATTTACAATGAGCAGTTCTTC.

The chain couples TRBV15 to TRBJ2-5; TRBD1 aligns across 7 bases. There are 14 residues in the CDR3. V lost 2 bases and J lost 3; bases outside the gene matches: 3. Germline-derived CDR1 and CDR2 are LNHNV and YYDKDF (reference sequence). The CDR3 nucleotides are TGTGCCACCAGCAGAAGGGGGCGGGAAGAGACCCAGTACTTC. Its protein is CATSRRGREETQYF.

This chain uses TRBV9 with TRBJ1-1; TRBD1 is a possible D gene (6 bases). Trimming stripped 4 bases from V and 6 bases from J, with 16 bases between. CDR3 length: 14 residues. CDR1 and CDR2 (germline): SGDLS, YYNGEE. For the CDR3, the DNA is TGTGCCAGCAGCCTCGGGGGGCCGGGCGCTGAAGCTTTCTTT. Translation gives CASSLGGPGAEAFF.

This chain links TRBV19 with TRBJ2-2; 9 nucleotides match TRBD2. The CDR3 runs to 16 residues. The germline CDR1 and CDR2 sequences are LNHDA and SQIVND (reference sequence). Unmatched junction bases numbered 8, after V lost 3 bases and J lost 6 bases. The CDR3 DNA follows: TGTGCCAGTAGTATCCGGGGACTAGCAGTGGCCGGGGAGCTGTTTTTT. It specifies CASSIRGLAVAGELFF.

The CDR3 loop reads CASSLGQGTNEKLFF. The CDR3 DNA sequence: TGTGCCAGCAGCTTAGGGCAGGGAACTAATGAAAAACTGTTTTTT. V usage is TRBV7-9 and J usage is TRBJ1-4; possible D gene TRBD1, 5 bases. With 1 base removed from V and 1 base from J, the gap between germline ends came to 7 bases. The length of the CDR3 is 15 residues. The V gene's germline CDR1 is SEHNR and CDR2 FQNEAQ (reference sequence).

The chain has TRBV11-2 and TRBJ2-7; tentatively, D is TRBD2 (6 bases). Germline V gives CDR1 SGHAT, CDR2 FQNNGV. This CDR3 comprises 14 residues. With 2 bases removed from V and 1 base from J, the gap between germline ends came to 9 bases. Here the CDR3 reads CASSLNGGSYEQYF. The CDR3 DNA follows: TGTGCCAGCAGCTTAAACGGGGGATCCTACGAGCAGTACTTC.

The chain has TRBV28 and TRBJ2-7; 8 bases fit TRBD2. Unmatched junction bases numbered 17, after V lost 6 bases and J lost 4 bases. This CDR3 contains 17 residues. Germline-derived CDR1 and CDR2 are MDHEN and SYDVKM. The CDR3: CASSRYSPTGGWYEQYF. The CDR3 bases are TGTGCCAGCAGCCGATATTCCCCCACGGGGGGGTGGTACGAGCAGTACTTC.

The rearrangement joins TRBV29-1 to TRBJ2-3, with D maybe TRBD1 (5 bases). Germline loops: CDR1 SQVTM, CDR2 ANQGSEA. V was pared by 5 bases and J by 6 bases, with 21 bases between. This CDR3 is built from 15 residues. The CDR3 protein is CSVMNRPGKRDTQYF. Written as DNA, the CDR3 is TGCAGCGTTATGAACCGGCCAGGGAAAAGGGATACGCAGTATTTT.

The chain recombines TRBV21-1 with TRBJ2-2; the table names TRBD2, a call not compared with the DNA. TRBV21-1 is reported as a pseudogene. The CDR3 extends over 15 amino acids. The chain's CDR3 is CASVLAGDNTGELFF. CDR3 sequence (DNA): TGTGCCAGCGTACTAGCGGGGGATAACACCGGGGAGCTGTTTTTT.

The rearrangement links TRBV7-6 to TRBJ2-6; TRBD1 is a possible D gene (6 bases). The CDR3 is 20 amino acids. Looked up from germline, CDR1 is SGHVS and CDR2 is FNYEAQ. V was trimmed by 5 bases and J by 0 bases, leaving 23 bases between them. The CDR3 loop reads CASSARTQGPESSGANVLTF. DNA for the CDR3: TGTGCCAGCAGCGCCCGGACCCAGGGGCCCGAAAGCTCTGGGGCCAACGTCCTGACTTTC.

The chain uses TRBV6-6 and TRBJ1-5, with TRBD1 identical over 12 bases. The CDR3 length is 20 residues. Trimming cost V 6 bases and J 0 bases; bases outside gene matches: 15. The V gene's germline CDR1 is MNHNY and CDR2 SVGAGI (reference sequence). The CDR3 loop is CASSKGRGQGAGASNQPQHF. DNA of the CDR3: TGTGCCAGCAGCAAAGGAAGGGGACAGGGGGCCGGAGCTAGCAATCAGCCCCAGCATTTT.

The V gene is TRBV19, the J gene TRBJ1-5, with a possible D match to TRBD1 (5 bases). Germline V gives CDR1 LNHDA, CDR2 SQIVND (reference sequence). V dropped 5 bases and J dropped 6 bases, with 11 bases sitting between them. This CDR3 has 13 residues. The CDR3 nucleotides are TGTGCCAGTAGTTGGGGCAGTGGTCAGCCCCAGCATTTT. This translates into CASSWGSGQPQHF.

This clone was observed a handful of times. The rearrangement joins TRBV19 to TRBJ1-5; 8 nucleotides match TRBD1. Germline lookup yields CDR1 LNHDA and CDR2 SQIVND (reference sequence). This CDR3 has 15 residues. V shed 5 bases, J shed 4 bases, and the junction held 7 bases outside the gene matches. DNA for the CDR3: TGTGCCAGTAGTCACACGGACAGGGCTAATCAGCCCCAGCATTTT. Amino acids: CASSHTDRANQPQHF.

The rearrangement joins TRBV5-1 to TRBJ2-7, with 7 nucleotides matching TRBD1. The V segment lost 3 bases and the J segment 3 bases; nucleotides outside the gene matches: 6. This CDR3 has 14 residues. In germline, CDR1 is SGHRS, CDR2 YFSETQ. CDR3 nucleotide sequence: TGCGCCAGCAGCTCACTGGACAGGTTCTACGAGCAGTACTTC. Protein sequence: CASSSLDRFYEQYF.

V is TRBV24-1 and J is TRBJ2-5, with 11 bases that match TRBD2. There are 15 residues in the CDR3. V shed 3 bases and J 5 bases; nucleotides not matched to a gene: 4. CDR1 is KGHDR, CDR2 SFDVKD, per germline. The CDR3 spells CATSDPRTSGETQYF. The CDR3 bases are TGTGCCACCAGTGATCCTCGGACTAGCGGGGAGACCCAGTACTTC.

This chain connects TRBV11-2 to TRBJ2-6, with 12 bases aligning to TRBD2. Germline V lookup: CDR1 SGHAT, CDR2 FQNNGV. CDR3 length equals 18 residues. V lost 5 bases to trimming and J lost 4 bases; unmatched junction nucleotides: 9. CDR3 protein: CASSPGLAGSAGANVLTF. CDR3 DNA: TGTGCCAGCAGCCCCGGACTAGCGGGAAGTGCCGGGGCCAACGTCCTGACTTTC.

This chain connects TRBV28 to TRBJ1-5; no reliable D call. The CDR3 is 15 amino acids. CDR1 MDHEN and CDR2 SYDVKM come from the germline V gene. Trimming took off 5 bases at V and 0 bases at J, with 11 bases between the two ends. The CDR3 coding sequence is TGTGCCAGCAGTGAGGGTGTCTCTAGCAATCAGCCCCAGCATTTT. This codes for CASSEGVSSNQPQHF.

The CDR3 here is CASSLMGRGSGADTQYF. The CDR3 coding sequence is TGTGCCAGCAGCTTAATGGGGCGGGGGAGCGGGGCAGATACGCAGTATTTT. The rearrangement links TRBV7-3 to TRBJ2-3; 7 bases match TRBD2. Trimming at V came to 1 base and at J to 4 bases, leaving 11 bases not matched to a gene. The germline V gene has CDR1 SGHTA and CDR2 FQGTGA. CDR3 length equals 17 residues. Variable domain in full (rest from reference TRBV7-3 and TRBJ2-3): GAGVSQTPSNKVTEKGKYVELRCDPISGHTALYWYRQSLGQGPEFLIYFQGTGAADDSGLPNDRFFAVRPEGSVSTLKIQRTERGDSAVYLCASSLMGRGSGADTQYFGPGTRLTVL.